Listed here are 24 T cell receptor beta chains from one sample, sequenced in a study of shared clonotypes between healthy human individuals. TCRdb keeps only in-frame clones here, not all; method: immunoSEQ multiplex PCR. The table lists 2 million to 2.5 million clones, 90% to 95% of them singletons. The sequencing input was naive CD4+ T cells sorted from blood. As for subset: CD45RA+ positively selected. All receptors come from a man younger than 35 in good health.

The rearrangement links TRBV19 to TRBJ1-3; D remains unclear. V was pared by 10 bases and J by 0 bases, with 7 bases between. The CDR3 sequence is 12 residues long. Germline assignment: CDR1 LNHDA and CDR2 SQIVND (reference sequence). The CDR3 protein is CATGFSGNTIYF. Here the CDR3 DNA reads TGTGCCACGGGGTTCTCTGGAAACACCATATATTTT.

The chain joins TRBV5-1 to TRBJ1-1; maybe TRBD1 (6 bases). The CDR3 consists of 15 residues. V was clipped by 0 bases and J by 8 bases, with 17 bases between them. Germline V gene sequence: CDR1 SGHRS, CDR2 YFSETQ. The CDR3 here is CASSLDTGTKSEAFF. CDR3 nucleotides: TGCGCCAGCAGCTTGGATACCGGGACAAAGAGCGAAGCTTTCTTT.

This chain's CDR3 is CAWSAGGAGTGELFF. DNA of the CDR3: TGTGCCTGGAGTGCCGGGGGGGCAGGCACCGGGGAGCTGTTTTTT. The rearrangement joins TRBV30 to TRBJ2-2, with TRBD2 matching 8 bases. Germline V lookup: CDR1 GTSNPN, CDR2 SVGIG (reference sequence). The CDR3 sequence is 15 residues long. Trimming removed 1 base from V and 4 bases from J; junction bases left unmatched: 5. Combining the CDR3 with reference TRBV30 and TRBJ2-2 gives the whole variable domain SQTIHQWPATLVQPVGSPLSLECTVEGTSNPNLYWYRQAAGRGLQLLFYSVGIGQISSEVPQNLSASRPQDRQFILSSKKLLLSDSGFYLCAWSAGGAGTGELFFGEGSRLTVL.

The V call is TRBV15, the J call TRBJ2-3; the D is unclear. This CDR3 spans 13 amino acids. Germline CDR1 is LNHNV and CDR2 is YYDKDF (reference sequence). V was pared by 3 bases and J by 3 bases, with 7 bases between. CDR3 region: CATSSRLTDTQYF. The CDR3, as DNA: TGTGCCACCAGCAGCAGACTGACAGATACGCAGTATTTT.

This chain joins TRBV10-3 and TRBJ1-1, with TRBD1 matching over 7 bases. Germline CDR1 and CDR2: ENHRY and SYGVKD. V dropped 11 bases and J dropped 1; count of bases not matched to a gene: 7. This CDR3 comprises 13 residues. This CDR3 is CAVTGAKNTEAFF. CDR3 DNA: TGTGCCGTAACAGGGGCCAAGAACACTGAAGCTTTCTTT.

The chain has TRBV6-4 and TRBJ2-3; TRBD2 agrees at 15 bases. The CDR3 sequence is 18 residues long. The ends lost 8 bases at V and 3 bases at J; junction bases unmatched: 12. CDR1 and CDR2 (germline): MRHNA, SNTAGT. In DNA, the CDR3 is TGTGCCAGCCTACCTGGACTAGCGGGAGGGCAGATAACAGATACGCAGTATTTT. Amino acids: CASLPGLAGGQITDTQYF.

This rearrangement joins TRBV20-1 to TRBJ2-7; 7 positions match TRBD1. CDR1 and CDR2 (germline): DFQATT, SNEGSKA (reference sequence). The CDR3 is 10 residues long. The ends lost 1 base at V and 11 bases at J; junction bases unmatched: 2. DNA for the CDR3: TGCAGTGCTAGAGCCCAGGGGGAGTACTTC. Amino acids: CSARAQGEYF.

The genes are TRBV7-2 and TRBJ2-6; TRBD2 aligns across 7 bases. CDR3 length equals 15 residues. Germline V CDR1 and CDR2: SGHTA, FQGNSA. Trimming cost V 2 bases and J 2 bases; bases outside gene matches: 0. The CDR3 here is CASSLSGTGANVLTF. In DNA, the CDR3 is TGTGCCAGCAGCTTAAGCGGGACTGGGGCCAACGTCCTGACTTTC.

The genes are TRBV2 and TRBJ2-3; D perhaps matches TRBD1 (5 bases). The germline CDR1 and CDR2 sequences are SNHLY and FYNNEI. Between the trimmed V and J ends, which lost 4 bases and 1 base, there was a span of 9 bases. The CDR3 covers 14 residues. The CDR3 sequence is CASSVIRGTDTQYF. The CDR3 coding sequence is TGTGCCAGCAGTGTGATCAGGGGCACAGATACGCAGTATTTT.

V and J are TRBV6-6 and TRBJ1-1, with D hard to call. Looked up from germline, CDR1 is MNHNY and CDR2 is SVGAGI (reference sequence). There are 13 residues in the CDR3. V was clipped by 7 bases and J by 2 bases, with 11 bases between them. The DNA for the CDR3 is TGTGCCAGCACTAAGACGGCTAACACTGAAGCTTTCTTT. Its translation: CASTKTANTEAFF.

The chain is built from TRBV27 and TRBJ2-4; 7 bases are a match to TRBD1. The V gene's germline CDR1 is MNHEY and CDR2 SMNVEV (reference sequence). The CDR3 extends over 16 amino acids. J was trimmed by 2 bases and V by 0 bases; bases with no gene match: 4. The CDR3 bases are TGTGCCAGCAGTTTATCGAGGGGGCCGCCCAAAAACATTCAGTACTTC. Its protein is CASSLSRGPPKNIQYF.

The chain employs TRBV14 and TRBJ2-1; D may correspond to TRBD1 or TRBD2 (5 bases each). The CDR3 covers 17 residues. In germline, CDR1 is SGHDN, CDR2 FVKESK. Trimming stripped 1 base from V and 6 bases from J, with 19 bases between. CDR3 amino acids: CASSQAPGLVFPNEQFF. CDR3 in DNA: TGTGCCAGCAGCCAAGCTCCGGGGCTAGTCTTCCCCAATGAGCAGTTCTTC.

This chain links TRBV6-6 with TRBJ1-1; 9 bases match TRBD1. Trimming at V came to 4 bases and at J to 4 bases, leaving 4 bases not matched to a gene. The CDR3 is 14 residues long. The germline gives CDR1 MNHNY, CDR2 SVGAGI (reference sequence). The CDR3 nucleotides read TGTGCCAGCAGTTCGACAGGGGGGCGCACTGAAGCTTTCTTT. It encodes CASSSTGGRTEAFF.

CDR3 nucleotide sequence: TGTGCCAGCAGCCGGAGGGGTTCTGGGGCCAACGTCCTGACTTTC. Encoded protein: CASSRRGSGANVLTF. This rearrangement joins TRBV5-6 to TRBJ2-6, with a possible D match to TRBD2 (6 bases). The V and J ends lost 4 bases and 1 base respectively, with 9 bases between them. Germline values: CDR1 SGHDT, CDR2 YYEEEE. The CDR3 is 15 residues long.

The chain joins TRBV12-2 to TRBJ1-5. TRBV12-2 is a listed pseudogene. The CDR3 covers 16 residues. CDR3 DNA: TGTGCAAGTCGCTTAGCAGAGGGAGTTAGCAATCAGCCCCAGCATTTT. It specifies CASRLAEGVSNQPQHF.

The chain carries TRBV6-1 and TRBJ2-7; 9 bases are shared with TRBD1. Unmatched junction bases numbered 10, after V lost 8 bases and J lost 2 bases. The CDR3 is made up of 15 amino acids. Germline assignment: CDR1 MNHNS and CDR2 SASEGT. The CDR3 is CASQLSTGGPYEQYF. The CDR3 DNA follows: TGTGCCAGCCAACTCTCGACAGGGGGACCCTACGAGCAGTACTTC.

The chain combines TRBV29-1 with TRBJ1-1; D not resolved. The CDR3 extends over 12 amino acids. V was trimmed by 6 bases and J by 2 bases, leaving 10 bases between them. Looked up from germline, CDR1 is SQVTM and CDR2 is ANQGSEA. CDR3 sequence (DNA): TGCAGCGTGGACGGGTTTAACACTGAAGCTTTCTTT. Amino acid sequence: CSVDGFNTEAFF.

The rearrangement uses TRBV9 and TRBJ2-7; D is ambiguous. The CDR3 runs 14 residues. Germline-derived CDR1 and CDR2 are SGDLS and YYNGEE. V was shortened by 0 bases and J by 2 bases, with 9 bases between the two germline ends. CDR3 amino acids: CASSVGQETYEQYF. The CDR3 DNA reads as TGTGCCAGCAGCGTAGGTCAGGAGACCTACGAGCAGTACTTC.

The chain is built from TRBV6-6 and TRBJ2-2, with 7 nucleotides matching TRBD1. This CDR3 comprises 15 residues. V was clipped by 6 bases and J by 4 bases; unmatched bases: 8. From germline, CDR1 is MNHNY and CDR2 SVGAGI (reference sequence). CDR3 sequence (DNA): TGTGCCAGCAGCAGCCGACAGGGAAGCACCGGGGAGCTGTTTTTT. It yields the protein CASSSRQGSTGELFF.

The chain couples TRBV29-1 to TRBJ1-2; a weak D match, TRBD1 (5 bases). The V gene's germline CDR1 is SQVTM and CDR2 ANQGSEA. V was trimmed by 6 bases and J by 3 bases, leaving 17 bases between them. The CDR3 is 14 amino acids. The CDR3 region is CSVGRGEGDYGYTF. The CDR3 region has the DNA TGCAGCGTAGGCCGGGGGGAGGGCGACTATGGCTACACCTTC. The full variable domain, rest sourced from reference TRBV29-1 and TRBJ1-2, is SAVISQKPSRDICQRGTSLTIQCQVDSQVTMMFWYRQQPGQSLTLIATANQGSEATYESGFVIDKFPISRPNLTFSTLTVSNMSPEDSSIYLCSVGRGEGDYGYTFGSGTRLTVV.

V gene TRBV29-1 combines with J gene TRBJ2-5, with 8 bases that match TRBD1. CDR3 length: 15 amino acids. J gave up 3 bases and V 4 bases, and 10 bases lay outside the gene matches. The germline V gene has CDR1 SQVTM and CDR2 ANQGSEA. CDR3 protein: CSVVRGSDREETQYF. In nucleotides, the CDR3 is TGCAGCGTTGTTCGAGGATCGGACAGGGAAGAGACCCAGTACTTC.

CDR3 nucleotides: TGCAGCGTTGATCCCGGGACAGGATCCTACGAGCAGTACTTC. Protein sequence: CSVDPGTGSYEQYF. The chain carries TRBV29-1 and TRBJ2-7; 8 nucleotides align to TRBD1. The germline V gene has CDR1 SQVTM and CDR2 ANQGSEA. The V segment lost 3 bases and the J segment 1 base; nucleotides outside the gene matches: 5. CDR3 length equals 14 residues.

The V and J genes are TRBV7-9 and TRBJ1-4; D ambiguous. Germline loops: CDR1 SEHNR, CDR2 FQNEAQ (reference sequence). With 3 bases removed from V and 0 bases from J, the gap between germline ends came to 8 bases. The CDR3 has 15 amino acids. This chain's CDR3 is CASSLVDATNEKLFF. CDR3 coding DNA: TGTGCCAGCAGCTTGGTCGATGCAACTAATGAAAAACTGTTTTTT.

In the case of this clone: Other nucleotide sequences from this sample produce the same CDR3. The chain carries TRBV30 and TRBJ1-6; 7 positions agree with TRBD1. The V gene end was trimmed by 1 base and the J gene end by 7 bases; junction bases not matched to a gene: 4. The CDR3 is made up of 14 amino acids. Germline V gene sequence: CDR1 GTSNPN, CDR2 SVGIG (reference sequence). The CDR3 here is CAWSGQGGNSPLHF. For the CDR3, the DNA is TGTGCCTGGAGTGGACAGGGAGGAAATTCACCCCTCCACTTT.